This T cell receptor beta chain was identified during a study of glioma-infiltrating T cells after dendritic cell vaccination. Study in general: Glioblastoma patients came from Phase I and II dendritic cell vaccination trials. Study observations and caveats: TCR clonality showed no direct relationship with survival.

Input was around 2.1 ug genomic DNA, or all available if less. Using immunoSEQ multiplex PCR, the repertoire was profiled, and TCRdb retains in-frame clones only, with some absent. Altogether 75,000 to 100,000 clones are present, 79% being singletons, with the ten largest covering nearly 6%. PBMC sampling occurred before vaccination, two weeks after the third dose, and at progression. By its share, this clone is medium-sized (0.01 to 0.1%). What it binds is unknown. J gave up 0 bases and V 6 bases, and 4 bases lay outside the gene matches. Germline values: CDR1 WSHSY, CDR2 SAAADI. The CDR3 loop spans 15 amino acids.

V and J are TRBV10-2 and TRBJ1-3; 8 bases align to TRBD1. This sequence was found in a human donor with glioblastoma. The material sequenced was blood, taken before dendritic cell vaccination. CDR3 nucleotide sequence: TGCGCCAGCAGATATACAGGGGGCTCTGGAAACACCATATATTTT. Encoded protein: CASRYTGGSGNTIYF.